The 29 T cell receptor beta chains given below trace back to one sample, sequenced in a study of human T cells and chemical hapten exposure. TCRdb called the 5' RACE reads again in MiXCR, with one record for every CDR3 protein. Among 130,000 or so distinct CDR3 sequences listed, about 4.3% were seen once. Unfractionated whole blood was the source of the extracted total RNA. The receptor source for this set is a female donor in good health.

This clonotype was seen many times. V and J are TRBV28 and TRBJ2-7; 8 nucleotides align to TRBD2. V was clipped by 4 bases and J by 4 bases; unmatched bases: 12. The CDR3 has 16 residues. Germline V gene lookup returns CDR1 MDHEN and CDR2 SYDVKM. The DNA for the CDR3 is TGTGCCAGCAGTTCCCCTCCGGGTAGCGGGGATTACGAGCAGTACTTC. It is translated as CASSSPPGSGDYEQYF.

This clonotype was picked up many times. A much larger clone differs from this one at a single base, so this may be a read error. The rearrangement joins TRBV7-8 to TRBJ2-7, with a possible D match to TRBD1 (6 bases). V was shortened by 1 base and J by 5 bases, with 9 bases between the two germline ends. The CDR3 has 13 amino acids. CDR1 SGHVS and CDR2 FQNEAQ come from the germline V gene. CDR3: CASSLGQADEQYF. In DNA, the CDR3 is TGTGCCAGCAGCTTAGGACAGGCCGACGAGCAGTACTTC.

This clonotype showed up many times. The chain uses TRBV5-6 and TRBJ2-7; D unclear. V shed 1 base and J shed 3 bases, with 5 bases lying between them. Germline-derived CDR1 and CDR2 are SGHDT and YYEEEE. This CDR3 spans 12 amino acids. CDR3 sequence reads: CASSLFGYEQYF. Here the CDR3 DNA reads TGTGCCAGCAGCTTGTTTGGCTACGAGCAGTACTTC.

In this sample, this clonotype turned up many times. DNA for the CDR3: TGCGCCAGCAGCCAAGTGCTCGCCCATTCACCCCTCCACTTT. It yields the protein CASSQVLAHSPLHF. The J gene is TRBJ1-6, the V gene TRBV4-3; D uncertain. Deletions cut 1 base from V and 8 bases from J, with 9 bases between. From germline, CDR1 is LGHNA and CDR2 YSLEER. The CDR3 totals 14 residues.

This clonotype has ten or more counts. The V call is TRBV5-4, the J call TRBJ1-5; no firm D call. The germline V and J ends were trimmed by 1 base and 6 bases, with 11 bases remaining between them. The V gene's germline CDR1 is SGHNT and CDR2 YYREEE (reference sequence). The CDR3 has 14 residues. CDR3 region: CASSLRSAPQPQHF. CDR3 DNA sequence: TGTGCCAGCAGCTTGCGGTCAGCGCCTCAGCCCCAGCATTTT.

This clonotype was recorded at least ten times. The rearrangement joins TRBV2 to TRBJ2-7; tentatively, D is TRBD2 (5 bases). Germline values: CDR1 SNHLY, CDR2 FYNNEI. V shed 2 bases and J shed 2 bases, with 10 bases lying between them. This CDR3 has 14 amino acids. In DNA, the CDR3 is TGTGCCAGCAGTGAACTAGCCCAGACCTACGAGCAGTACTTC. Amino acids: CASSELAQTYEQYF.

This clonotype was picked up many times. This rearrangement joins TRBV27 to TRBJ1-1, with D maybe TRBD1 (6 bases). Germline V lookup: CDR1 MNHEY, CDR2 SMNVEV (reference sequence). CDR3 length equals 13 residues. V lost 5 bases to trimming and J lost 3 bases, with 10 bases between them. CDR3 residues: CASSKNRDTEAFF. The CDR3 DNA sequence: TGTGCCAGCAGTAAGAACAGGGACACTGAAGCTTTCTTT.

This clonotype has ten or more counts. The chain employs TRBV21-1 and TRBJ1-2; the table's D gene call, TRBD1, was not cross checked with the DNA. TRBV21-1 is listed as a pseudogene. This CDR3 contains 13 residues. The CDR3 reads CASLNEGANGYTF. CDR3 coding DNA: TGTGCCAGCTTGAACGAAGGGGCTAATGGCTACACCTTC.

This clonotype was seen many times. V gene TRBV20-1 combines with J gene TRBJ1-5; D is unresolved. The ends were cut back, 6 bases at V and 6 bases at J, with 27 bases in the middle. CDR1 is DFQATT, CDR2 SNEGSKA, per germline (reference sequence). CDR3 length: 17 amino acids. In nucleotides, the CDR3 is TGCAGTGCCACATATTCTTTGGAACAGATTAAACCTCAGCCCCAGCATTTT. This sequence encodes CSATYSLEQIKPQPQHF.

This clonotype has ten or more counts. The V gene is TRBV7-2, the J gene TRBJ2-7; 11 bases agree with TRBD2. V trimming: 3 bases; J trimming: 1 base; junction bases outside the gene matches: 2. The germline V gene encodes CDR1 SGHTA and CDR2 FQGNSA. The CDR3 runs to 15 residues. CDR3 sequence: CASSFLAGGSYEQYF. The CDR3 nucleotides are TGTGCCAGCAGCTTCCTAGCGGGGGGTTCCTACGAGCAGTACTTC.

This clonotype has at least ten counts. V usage is TRBV27 and J usage is TRBJ1-1; no reliable D call. The V end lost 2 bases, the J end lost 1 base, and 8 bases lay between the germline ends. CDR3 size: 14 residues. Germline V gives CDR1 MNHEY, CDR2 SMNVEV (reference sequence). The CDR3 DNA follows: TGTGCCAGCAGTTTACGGCGGAGGAACACTGAAGCTTTCTTT. Encoded protein: CASSLRRRNTEAFF.

The sample holds many counts of this clonotype. V usage is TRBV12-3 or TRBV12-4 and J usage is TRBJ1-2, with D possibly being TRBD1 (5 bases). Trimming pared 6 bases from V and 4 bases from J, leaving 12 bases between. The CDR3 consists of 13 residues. CDR3 nucleotides: TGTGCCAGCAGCACGACAGTTCGCTATGGCTACACCTTC. Amino acid sequence: CASSTTVRYGYTF.

In this sample, this clonotype turned up a few times. This chain links TRBV28 with TRBJ2-3, with D perhaps matching TRBD1 or TRBD2 (5 bases each). Germline lookup yields CDR1 MDHEN and CDR2 SYDVKM. Trimming left V 4 bases short and J 1 base short, with 15 bases between. The CDR3 contains 16 residues. The CDR3 DNA follows: TGTGCCAGCAGTTCGCCGGGGACCTCTGGCACAGATACGCAGTATTTT. This encodes CASSSPGTSGTDTQYF.

This clonotype was seen repeatedly, ten times or more. The chain uses TRBV12-3 or TRBV12-4 and TRBJ2-5; no definite D call. The CDR3 sequence is 12 residues long. The ends were cut back, 0 bases at V and 4 bases at J, with 3 bases in the middle. Written as DNA, the CDR3 is TGTGCCAGCAGTTTAGCGCTAGAGACCCAGTACTTC. It encodes CASSLALETQYF.

This clonotype has ten or more counts. The CDR3 DNA is TGTGCCAGCAGTGACCGGGGGCAGTATTTT. Its translation: CASSDRGQYF. The chain joins TRBV2 to TRBJ2-3; D is perhaps TRBD2 (5 bases). V lost 3 bases and J 11 bases, leaving 6 bases between the germline ends. This CDR3 contains 10 residues. The germline V gene encodes CDR1 SNHLY and CDR2 FYNNEI.

This clonotype has more than one count but fewer than ten. The chain carries TRBV9 and TRBJ2-3; TRBD2 agrees at 7 bases. The germline gives CDR1 SGDLS, CDR2 YYNGEE. The CDR3 extends over 16 amino acids. J lost 0 bases, V lost 3 bases, and 7 bases had no gene match. The DNA of the CDR3 is TGTGCCAGCAGCGACGCACTAGCGACTAGCACAGATACGCAGTATTTT. Translating it yields CASSDALATSTDTQYF.

This clonotype was counted ten times or more. The chain combines TRBV7-8 with TRBJ1-6, with 7 bases fitting TRBD1. The CDR3 consists of 15 residues. The ends lost 5 bases at V and 10 bases at J; junction bases unmatched: 11. The V gene's germline CDR1 is SGHVS and CDR2 FQNEAQ. Written as DNA, the CDR3 is TGTGCCAGCAGCAACGGACAGGTGGAGAGCTCACCCCTCCACTTT. It yields the protein CASSNGQVESSPLHF. Full variable domain (remainder filled in from reference TRBV7-8 and TRBJ1-6): GAGVSQSPRYKVAKRGQDVALRCDPISGHVSLFWYQQALGQGPEFLTYFQNEAQLDKSGLPSDRFFAERPEGSVSTLKIQRTQQEDSAVYLCASSNGQVESSPLHFGNGTRLTVT.

This clonotype was recorded many times. The V and J genes are TRBV28 and TRBJ2-7; 8 positions agree with TRBD1. Germline assignment: CDR1 MDHEN and CDR2 SYDVKM. V shed 6 bases, J shed 2 bases, and the junction held 9 bases outside the gene matches. This CDR3 has 15 amino acids. The CDR3 here is CASSQDRGPPYEQYF. The CDR3 region has the DNA TGTGCCAGCAGCCAAGACAGGGGCCCCCCCTACGAGCAGTACTTC.

The table lists this clonotype with many counts. The V gene is TRBV12-3 or TRBV12-4, the J gene TRBJ1-2; D is ambiguous. Trimming removed 4 bases at V and 4 bases at J, with 13 bases between. The CDR3 has 14 amino acids. This CDR3 is CASSYSPEIYGYTF. The CDR3 nucleotides read TGTGCCAGCAGTTATAGTCCGGAAATCTATGGCTACACCTTC.

This clonotype was recorded at least ten times. The chain recombines TRBV3-1 with TRBJ1-2; D unclear. The germline V gene has CDR1 LGHDT and CDR2 YNNKEL (reference sequence). V was shortened by 7 bases and J by 6 bases, with 12 bases between the two germline ends. The CDR3 contains 12 residues. CDR3 in amino acids: CASTLVTDGYTF. CDR3 nucleotide sequence: TGTGCCAGCACTTTAGTGACGGATGGCTACACCTTC.

This clonotype has more than one count but fewer than ten. A much larger clone differs from this one at a single base, so this may be a read error. The CDR3 is CASSPWTSGGIGADTQYF. The CDR3, as DNA: TGTGCCAGCAGCCCGTGGACTAGCGGGGGGATCGGCGCAGATACGCAGTATTTT. The V call is TRBV9, the J call TRBJ2-3; 14 positions agree with TRBD2. The CDR3 is 18 residues long. Germline CDR1 is SGDLS and CDR2 is YYNGEE. V was pared by 4 bases and J by 4 bases, with 11 bases of the junction left unmatched.

The sample holds many counts of this clonotype. V gene TRBV6-2 or TRBV6-3 combines with J gene TRBJ2-2, with 10 bases identical to TRBD2. With 2 bases clipped from V and 0 bases from J, the junction kept 9 bases outside the gene matches. CDR1 is MNHEY, CDR2 SVGEGT, per germline. The CDR3 sequence is 19 residues long. The CDR3 coding sequence is TGTGCCAGCAGTTACGGGGTAGCGGGGGGCCCCACGAACACCGGGGAGCTGTTTTTT. It encodes CASSYGVAGGPTNTGELFF.

This clonotype was detected many times. The rearrangement uses TRBV7-2 and TRBJ2-7; a weak D match, TRBD1 (6 bases). The ends were cut back, 2 bases at V and 3 bases at J, with 14 bases in the middle. This CDR3 has 15 residues. From germline, CDR1 is SGHTA and CDR2 FQGNSA. The CDR3 loop reads CASSLWFQGSYEQYF. The CDR3, as DNA: TGTGCCAGCAGCTTATGGTTTCAGGGGAGCTACGAGCAGTACTTC. Using reference TRBV7-2 and TRBJ2-7 for the parts outside the CDR3, the full variable domain is GAGVSQSPSNKVTEKGKDVELRCDPISGHTALYWYRQSLGQGLEFLIYFQGNSAPDKSGLPSDRFSAERTGGSVSTLTIQRTQQEDSAVYLCASSLWFQGSYEQYFGPGTRLTVT.

This clonotype was counted at least ten times. The chain recombines TRBV27 with TRBJ2-5; 7 nucleotides match TRBD1. After removal of 8 bases from V and 2 bases from J, the junction contained 23 bases not matched to a gene. The CDR3 is made up of 19 amino acids. CDR1 and CDR2 (germline): MNHEY, SMNVEV (reference sequence). The CDR3 nucleotides read TGTGCCAGCCCGACCACCCATAACAGGGGAATCCGGCGTCAAGAGACCCAGTACTTC. Translated: CASPTTHNRGIRRQETQYF.

This clonotype was observed many times. The rearrangement links TRBV12-3 or TRBV12-4 to TRBJ2-5; 8 bases are a match to TRBD1. V dropped 5 bases and J dropped 4; count of bases not matched to a gene: 6. CDR3 length equals 14 residues. CDR3 coding DNA: TGTGCCAGCAGTCAAGACAGGGGTACAGAGACCCAGTACTTC. Encoded protein: CASSQDRGTETQYF.

This clonotype was recorded many times. J is TRBJ2-1 and V is TRBV5-1; D gene unclear. Trimming removed 4 bases from V and 6 bases from J, with 14 bases in between. CDR3 length equals 14 residues. CDR1 and CDR2 (germline): SGHRS, YFSETQ. CDR3 in DNA: TGCGCCAGCAGCGGGCAGGCTAACTTCAATGAGCAGTTCTTC. Amino acids: CASSGQANFNEQFF.

This clonotype was counted a few times. This chain joins TRBV3-1 and TRBJ2-3, with TRBD2 as a possible D gene (5 bases). There are 14 residues in the CDR3. The V end was cut by 4 bases, the J end by 8 bases, with 16 bases between. CDR1 is LGHDT, CDR2 YNNKEL, per germline (reference sequence). The DNA of the CDR3 is TGTGCCAGCAGCCCCACTAGAGGAGGCGGTACGCAGTATTTT. Its protein is CASSPTRGGGTQYF.

This clonotype was observed a handful of times. This chain joins TRBV7-3 and TRBJ2-5; unclear D gene. Trimming took off 3 bases at V and 5 bases at J, with 10 bases between the two ends. Germline loops: CDR1 SGHTA, CDR2 FQGTGA. The CDR3 consists of 13 residues. The CDR3 here is CASSFGPEETQYF. The CDR3 region has the DNA TGTGCCAGCAGCTTTGGGCCTGAGGAGACCCAGTACTTC.

At least ten counts were recorded for this clonotype. This chain joins TRBV15 and TRBJ1-2, with 8 bases aligning to TRBD1. V lost 0 bases and J lost 7; bases outside the gene matches: 7. This CDR3 has 15 amino acids. The germline gives CDR1 LNHNV, CDR2 YYDKDF (reference sequence). CDR3 region: CATSRDRGQTGGYTF. In DNA, the CDR3 is TGTGCCACCAGCAGAGACAGGGGGCAGACGGGTGGCTACACCTTC.